This T cell receptor (beta chain) was sequenced in a study of T-cell memory formation after mild COVID-19. Findings of the study overall: Pre-infection memory contained some responding clones, which suggested that cross-reactive memory had joined. While clones contracting from day 15 to 85 were balanced between CD4 and CD8, later expanders leaned CD4+.

About this clonotype itself: What it binds is not known.

TCRdb reanalysed the 5' RACE reads using MiXCR and keeps one entry per CDR3 protein. This sample yields around 250,000 distinct CDR3 sequences, of which over 15% are seen a single time; around 23% belongs to the top ten. Germline CDR1 reads MNHEY; CDR2 reads SVGEGT. V dropped 4 bases and J dropped 7 bases, with 17 bases sitting between them. This CDR3 spans 14 amino acids. The V and J genes are TRBV6-2 or TRBV6-3 and TRBJ2-7; tentative D call: TRBD1 (6 bases). Material for sequencing was PBMCs or a T cell subset sorted from them (not recorded which). The sequence was collected from a man younger than 35 who had mild COVID-19 (a few samples of this study predate the infection). Cell type and time point are not known. This chain's CDR3 is CASSSHTGSREQYF. The CDR3 DNA follows: TGTGCCAGCAGTTCTCATACAGGGTCGCGGGAGCAGTACTTC.